This T cell receptor (beta chain) was profiled in a study of OX40 agonist ivuxolimab in advanced cancers. Study information: Those enrolled were less than 85% male, with a mean age of around 60 years and ages from about 20 to 85. Earlier anti-PD-1, anti-PD-L1 or anti-CTLA-4 therapy was permitted; less than 50% had received some.

The assay was immunoSEQ multiplex PCR, and TCRdb's table has in-frame clones only and misses some. This table holds 50,000 to 75,000 clones, 87% found once. Comment on this clone: Its antigen is as yet unknown.

Study results and limitations: Expanded peripheral T-cell antigen specificity went undetermined.

Germline assignment: CDR1 SGHAT and CDR2 FQNNGV. V was clipped by 6 bases and J by 7 bases; unmatched bases: 8. The CDR3 is 14 residues long. This sequence originates from an adult with an advanced solid tumor such as melanoma, head and neck, liver or kidney cancer. The sample was CD4+ or CD8+ T cells sorted from blood, taken in a trial of the OX40 agonist ivuxolimab. The V and J genes are TRBV11-2 and TRBJ2-2; 7 bases map to TRBD1. The CDR3 protein is CASRPDRSVGELFF. The CDR3 bases are TGTGCCAGCAGACCGGACAGGAGCGTCGGGGAGCTGTTTTTT.